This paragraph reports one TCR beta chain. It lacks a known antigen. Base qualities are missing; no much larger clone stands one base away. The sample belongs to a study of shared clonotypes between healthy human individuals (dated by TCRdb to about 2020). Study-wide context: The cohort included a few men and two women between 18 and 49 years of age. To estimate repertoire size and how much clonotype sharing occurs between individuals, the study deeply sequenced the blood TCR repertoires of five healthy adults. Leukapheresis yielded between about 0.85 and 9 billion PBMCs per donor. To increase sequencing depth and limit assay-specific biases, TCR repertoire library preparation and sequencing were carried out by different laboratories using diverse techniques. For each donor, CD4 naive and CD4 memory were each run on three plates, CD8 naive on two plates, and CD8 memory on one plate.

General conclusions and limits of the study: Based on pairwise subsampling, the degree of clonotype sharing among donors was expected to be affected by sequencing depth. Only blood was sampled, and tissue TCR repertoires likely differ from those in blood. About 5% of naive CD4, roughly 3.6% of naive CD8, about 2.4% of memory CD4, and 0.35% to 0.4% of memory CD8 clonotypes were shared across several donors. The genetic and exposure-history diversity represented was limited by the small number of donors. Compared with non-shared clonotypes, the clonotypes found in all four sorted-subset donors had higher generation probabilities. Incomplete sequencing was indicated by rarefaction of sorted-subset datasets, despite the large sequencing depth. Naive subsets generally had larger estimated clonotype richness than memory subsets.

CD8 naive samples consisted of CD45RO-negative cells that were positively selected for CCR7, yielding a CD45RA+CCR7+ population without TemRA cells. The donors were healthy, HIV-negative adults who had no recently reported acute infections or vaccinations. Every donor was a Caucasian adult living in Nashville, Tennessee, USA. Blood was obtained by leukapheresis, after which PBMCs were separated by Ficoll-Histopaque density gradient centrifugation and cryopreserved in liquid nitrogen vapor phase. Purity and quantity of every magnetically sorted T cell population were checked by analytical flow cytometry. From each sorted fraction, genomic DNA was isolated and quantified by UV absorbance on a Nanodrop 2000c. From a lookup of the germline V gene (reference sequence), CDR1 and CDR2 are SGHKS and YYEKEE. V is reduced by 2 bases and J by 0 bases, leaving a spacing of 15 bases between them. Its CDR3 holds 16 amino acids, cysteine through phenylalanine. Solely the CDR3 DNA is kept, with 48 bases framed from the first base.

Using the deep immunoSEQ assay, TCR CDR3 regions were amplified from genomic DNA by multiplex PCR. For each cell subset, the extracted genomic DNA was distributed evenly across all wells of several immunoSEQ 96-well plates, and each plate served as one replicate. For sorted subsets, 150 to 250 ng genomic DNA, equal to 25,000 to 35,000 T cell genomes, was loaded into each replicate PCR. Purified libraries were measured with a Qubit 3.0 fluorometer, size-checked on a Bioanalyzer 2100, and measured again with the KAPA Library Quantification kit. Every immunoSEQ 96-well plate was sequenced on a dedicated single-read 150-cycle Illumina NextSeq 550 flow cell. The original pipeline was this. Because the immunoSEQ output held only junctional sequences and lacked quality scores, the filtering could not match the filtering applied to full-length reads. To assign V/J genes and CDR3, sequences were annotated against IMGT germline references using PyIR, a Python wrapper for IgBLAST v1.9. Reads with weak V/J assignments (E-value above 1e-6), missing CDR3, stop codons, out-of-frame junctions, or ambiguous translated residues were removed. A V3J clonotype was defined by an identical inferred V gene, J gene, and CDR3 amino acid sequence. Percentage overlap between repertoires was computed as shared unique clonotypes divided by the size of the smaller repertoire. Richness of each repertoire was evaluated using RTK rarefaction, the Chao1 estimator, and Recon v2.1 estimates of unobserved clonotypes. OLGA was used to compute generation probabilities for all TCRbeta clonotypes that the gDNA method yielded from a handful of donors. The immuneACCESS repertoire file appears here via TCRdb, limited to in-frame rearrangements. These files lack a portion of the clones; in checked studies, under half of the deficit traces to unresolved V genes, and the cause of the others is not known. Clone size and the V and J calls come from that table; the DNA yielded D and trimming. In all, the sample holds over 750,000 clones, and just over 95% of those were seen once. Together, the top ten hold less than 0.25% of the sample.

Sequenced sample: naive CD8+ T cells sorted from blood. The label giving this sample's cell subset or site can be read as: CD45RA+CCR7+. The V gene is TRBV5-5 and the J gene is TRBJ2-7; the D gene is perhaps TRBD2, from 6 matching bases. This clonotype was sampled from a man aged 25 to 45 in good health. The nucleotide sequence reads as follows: TGTGCCAGCAGCTTCCTTGGGGGGATGCTCTCCTACGAGCAGTACTTC. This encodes CASSFLGGMLSYEQYF.